One sample yielded the 10 T cell receptor beta chains listed below, sequenced in a study of beta chain features in type 1 diabetes. Findings and limits, study-wide: Moderate but significant shortening of TCRB CDR3s was recorded in all four CD4+ subsets from Type 1 diabetes patients.

The entirety of the isolated RNA underwent reverse transcription, so expressed TCRB transcripts were sequenced. TCRdb's copy holds only in-frame clones and misses some; the assay was immunoSEQ multiplex PCR. Found here are approximately 250,000 clones, approximately 24% of them singletons; the top ten hold around 0.013%. No antigen is known for these receptors. The sequenced sample was naive CD4+ T cells from blood. Source of these receptors: a woman aged 30 to 39 with type 1 diabetes.

This clone showed up just a few times. The chain links TRBV30 to TRBJ2-6; 8 bases align to TRBD1. Germline V gene lookup returns CDR1 GTSNPN and CDR2 SVGIG (reference sequence). The length of the CDR3 is 13 residues. V trimming: 7 bases; J trimming: 2 bases; junction bases outside the gene matches: 1. The CDR3 spells CASGGAGANVLTF. The CDR3 coding sequence is TGTGCCTCAGGGGGCGCTGGGGCCAACGTCCTGACTTTC.

V gene TRBV18 combines with J gene TRBJ1-5; 8 bases are a match to TRBD1. Germline-derived CDR1 and CDR2 are KGHSH and LQKENI. With 2 bases clipped from V and 8 bases from J, the junction kept 8 bases outside the gene matches. There are 15 residues in the CDR3. The CDR3 bases are TGTGCCAGCTCACCAAGACAGGGGATGGGGGAGCCCCAGCATTTT. As protein: CASSPRQGMGEPQHF.

This chain joins TRBV30 and TRBJ2-7; D possibly corresponds to TRBD2 (7 bases). Germline assignment: CDR1 GTSNPN and CDR2 SVGIG (reference sequence). This CDR3 is built from 13 residues. The ends were cut back, 4 bases at V and 3 bases at J, with 13 bases in the middle. CDR3 sequence: CAWKRGGVYEQYF. CDR3 DNA sequence: TGTGCCTGGAAGAGGGGGGGGGTCTACGAGCAGTACTTC.

The chain links TRBV4-1 to TRBJ1-3, with D possibly matching TRBD1 (5 bases). V shed 2 bases and J shed 3 bases, with 11 bases lying between them. The length of the CDR3 is 15 residues. CDR1 and CDR2 from the germline V gene are MGHRA and YSYEKL. CDR3 protein: CASSQTGLIGNTIYF. CDR3 DNA sequence: TGCGCCAGCAGCCAAACAGGTTTAATTGGAAACACCATATATTTT.

This clone appeared a few times. The rearrangement links TRBV19 to TRBJ2-1; 7 bases are shared with TRBD1. Losses at the gene ends were 6 bases for V and 9 bases for J; bases not matched to a gene: 5. The CDR3 totals 12 residues. Per the germline V gene, CDR1 is LNHDA and CDR2 is SQIVND (reference sequence). The CDR3 DNA reads as TGTGCCAGTAGCCCAGGGGGACCTGAGCAGTTCTTC. Its translation: CASSPGGPEQFF.

This chain uses TRBV28 with TRBJ2-4, with D tentatively TRBD2 (6 bases). V lost 3 bases, J lost 0 bases, and 15 bases lay in between. CDR1 and CDR2 (germline): MDHEN, SYDVKM. CDR3 length: 17 residues. In nucleotides, the CDR3 is TGTGCCAGCAGTTTGGGGACCCGGCGGGGAGCCAAAAACATTCAGTACTTC. Protein product: CASSLGTRRGAKNIQYF. Full variable domain (outside the CDR3, taken from reference TRBV28 and TRBJ2-4): DVKVTQSSRYLVKRTGEKVFLECVQDMDHENMFWYRQDPGLGLRLIYFSYDVKMKEKGDIPEGYSVSREKKERFSLILESASTNQTSMYLCASSLGTRRGAKNIQYFGAGTRLSVL.

The CDR3 sequence: CASSIEGSSNQPQHF. The CDR3 DNA is TGTGCCAGTAGTATAGAGGGCTCGAGCAATCAGCCCCAGCATTTT. V and J are TRBV19 and TRBJ1-5; D gene unclear. This CDR3 region has 15 residues. Germline V lookup: CDR1 LNHDA, CDR2 SQIVND (reference sequence). Trimming stripped 0 bases from V and 1 base from J, with 7 bases between.

The J gene is TRBJ2-3, the V gene TRBV5-6, with a tentative D call TRBD2 (6 bases). Germline lookup yields CDR1 SGHDT and CDR2 YYEEEE. The germline V and J ends were trimmed by 0 bases and 8 bases, with 13 bases remaining between them. This CDR3 has 14 amino acids. CDR3 amino acids: CASSLGTNTRTQYF. The CDR3 nucleotides read TGTGCCAGCAGCTTGGGGACTAACACGCGTACGCAGTATTTT.

This clone was seen only a few times. V is TRBV7-2 and J is TRBJ2-7, with 8 bases fitting TRBD2. J gave up 2 bases and V 5 bases, and 11 bases lay outside the gene matches. The CDR3 contains 16 residues. Germline V gives CDR1 SGHTA, CDR2 FQGNSA. The CDR3 coding sequence is TGTGCCAGCAGCCATGCCGGGGGGGGTAAGCCCTACGAGCAGTACTTC. Translated, it gives CASSHAGGGKPYEQYF.

V and J are TRBV4-2 and TRBJ2-7, with a possible D match to TRBD1 (6 bases). Per the germline V gene, CDR1 is LGHNA and CDR2 is YNFKEQ. CDR3 length equals 15 residues. Trimming cost V 2 bases and J 5 bases, with 16 bases left between them. Written as DNA, the CDR3 is TGTGCCAGCAGCCAATGGTCGGACAGAAGCAACGAGCAGTACTTC. Translated, it gives CASSQWSDRSNEQYF.